The rows below give T cell receptor beta chains drawn from one sample of a study of T-cell memory formation after mild COVID-19. TCRdb re-derived calls from the 5' RACE reads in MiXCR, one entry per CDR3 protein. This sample has about 100,000 distinct CDR3 sequences; roughly a sixth occur once, and the top ten carry roughly 6%. Sequencing was carried out using PBMCs or a T cell subset sorted from them (not recorded which). The receptors were gathered from a young man who had mild COVID-19 (a few samples of this study predate the infection). Cell type and time point are not known. The conserved cysteine and the conserved F or W are not part of the CDR3 here.

v_gene: TRBV2; j_gene: TRBJ2-7; CDR3aa: ASSERRGPYEQY
v_gene: TRBV20-1; j_gene: TRBJ2-7; CDR3aa: SATADSAYEQY
v_gene: TRBV11-2; j_gene: TRBJ2-7; CDR3aa: ASSFPAGGLYEQY
v_gene: TRBV20-1; j_gene: TRBJ2-3; CDR3aa: SAISGGARDTQY
v_gene: TRBV7-9; j_gene: TRBJ1-3; CDR3aa: ASSLGGRSGNTIY
v_gene: TRBV5-5; j_gene: TRBJ2-1; CDR3aa: ASSQLAGSYNEQF
v_gene: TRBV3-2; j_gene: TRBJ2-1; CDR3aa: ASGAGHSSYNEQF
v_gene: TRBV10-2; j_gene: TRBJ1-6; CDR3aa: ASSESRQALNSPLH
v_gene: TRBV12-3/TRBV12-4; j_gene: TRBJ1-1; CDR3aa: ASSFAQTEAF
v_gene: TRBV6-4; j_gene: TRBJ2-7; CDR3aa: ASTSRPDRGLPYEQY
v_gene: TRBV5-6; j_gene: TRBJ2-2; CDR3aa: ASSLEGAVTGELF
v_gene: TRBV7-2; j_gene: TRBJ2-7; CDR3aa: ASSFASSYEQY
v_gene: TRBV28; j_gene: TRBJ1-6; CDR3aa: ASSLSTGWSPLH
v_gene: TRBV12-3/TRBV12-4; j_gene: TRBJ2-5; CDR3aa: ASNHPGTEETQY
v_gene: TRBV18; j_gene: TRBJ1-1; CDR3aa: ASSPQGEPHTEAF
v_gene: TRBV6-5; j_gene: TRBJ1-4; CDR3aa: ASSYDPVEKLF
v_gene: TRBV5-1; j_gene: TRBJ1-1; CDR3aa: ASSLWGQNTEAF
v_gene: TRBV5-1; j_gene: TRBJ1-3; CDR3aa: ASSLRTGQGNTIY
v_gene: TRBV12-3/TRBV12-4; j_gene: TRBJ2-3; CDR3aa: ASQPPSGGADTQY
v_gene: TRBV3-1; j_gene: TRBJ2-6; CDR3aa: ASSQDLGVLT
v_gene: TRBV7-2; j_gene: TRBJ2-7; CDR3aa: ASSSLAGGRYEQY
v_gene: TRBV9; j_gene: TRBJ2-3; CDR3aa: ASSLGVSTDTQY
v_gene: TRBV6-4; j_gene: TRBJ1-1; CDR3aa: ASTPRDTGNTEAF